This T cell receptor beta chain is drawn from a study of blood T cell repertoires in COVID-19. The CDR3 spans 16 residues. With 1 base clipped from V and 6 bases from J, the junction kept 7 bases outside the gene matches. Germline CDR1 and CDR2: SGHTA and FQGNSA. Sequencing was performed with immunoSEQ multiplex PCR; in TCRdb, only in-frame clones are kept and a portion is missing. The repertoire holds 70,000 or so clones, with over 80% as singletons. The TCR originated in an elderly woman with active COVID-19. The chain recombines TRBV7-2 with TRBJ1-5; 9 positions agree with TRBD1. Material for sequencing was peripheral blood. The CDR3 loop reads CASSLGWGQGAQPQHF. The CDR3, as DNA: TGTGCCAGCAGCTTAGGTTGGGGACAGGGAGCTCAGCCCCAGCATTTT. Supplemented by reference TRBV7-2 and TRBJ1-5, the full variable domain reads GAGVSQSPSNKVTEKGKDVELRCDPISGHTALYWYRQSLGQGLEFLIYFQGNSAPDKSGLPSDRFSAERTGGSVSTLTIQRTQQEDSAVYLCASSLGWGQGAQPQHFGDGTRLSIL.